The 3 T cell receptor beta chains below were found in one sample sequenced in a study of cytomegalovirus exposure and HLA in healthy donors. A multiplex PCR was run with 60 Vbeta primers and 13 Jbeta primers. Only in-frame clones appear in the TCRdb table, and some are missing; sequencing was by immunoSEQ multiplex PCR. The table lists some 140,000 clones, 65% to 80% of them singletons. The specimen sequenced was PBMCs. The source is a man between 35 and 55 years old in good health and CMV-seronegative.

J is TRBJ2-3 and V is TRBV5-3, with D possibly TRBD2 on 6 matching bases. TRBV5-3 is identified as an open reading frame with a role that is uncertain. The V and J ends lost 0 bases and 3 bases respectively, with 11 bases between them. The CDR3 loop spans 15 amino acids. The CDR3 reads CARSLELARTDTQYF. As DNA, the CDR3 is TGTGCCAGAAGCTTGGAGCTAGCGAGAACAGATACGCAGTATTTT.

The chain employs TRBV2 and TRBJ2-3, with D possibly being TRBD2 (6 bases). CDR3 length: 15 amino acids. V shed 6 bases and J shed 1 base, with 14 bases lying between them. CDR1 SNHLY and CDR2 FYNNEI come from the germline V gene. CDR3 residues: CASRKTGGGTDTQYF. The CDR3 DNA follows: TGTGCCAGCAGGAAGACCGGCGGGGGCACAGATACGCAGTATTTT. The full variable domain, rest sourced from reference TRBV2 and TRBJ2-3, is EPEVTQTPSHQVTQMGQEVILRCVPISNHLYFYWYRQILGQKVEFLVSFYNNEISEKSEIFDDQFSVERPDGSNFTLKIRSTKLEDSAMYFCASRKTGGGTDTQYFGPGTRLTVL.

The gene calls are TRBV29-1 and TRBJ2-7; the match to TRBD1 covers 10 bases. The ends lost 5 bases at V and 9 bases at J; junction bases unmatched: 10. The germline V gene has CDR1 SQVTM and CDR2 ANQGSEA. This CDR3 has 13 residues. This CDR3 is CSVQTGTGEGQYF. The CDR3, as DNA: TGCAGCGTTCAAACCGGGACAGGGGAAGGGCAGTACTTC.